The 19 T cell receptor beta chains reported below all come from one sample, sequenced in a study of shared clonotypes between healthy human individuals. Assay: immunoSEQ multiplex PCR; the TCRdb copy retains only in-frame clones and omits some. The data contain 550,000 to 850,000 clones, 55% to 75% of them singletons. The material sequenced was memory CD4+ T cells sorted from blood. Indicated subset: CD45RA-negative fraction. The source is a woman younger than 45 in good health.

The genes are TRBV6-7 and TRBJ1-5; 7 nucleotides match TRBD1. TRBV6-7 belongs to the ORF category, with a function that is uncertain. The CDR3 is made up of 13 amino acids. With V trimmed by 10 bases and J by 2 bases, 5 bases remained unmatched. As DNA, the CDR3 is TGTGCCACCGGCAGGGGGTGCAATCAGCCCCAGCATTTT. Its translation is CATGRGCNQPQHF.

V is TRBV6-1 and J is TRBJ2-6; D is uncertain. V lost 4 bases and J 1 base, leaving 14 bases between the germline ends. Looked up from germline, CDR1 is MNHNS and CDR2 is SASEGT. The CDR3 is 17 amino acids. Here the CDR3 reads CASSAIYESSGANVLTF. CDR3 bases: TGTGCCAGCAGTGCCATATATGAGTCATCTGGGGCCAACGTCCTGACTTTC.

This clone came up many times. The V gene is TRBV25-1, the J gene TRBJ1-3; D is undetermined. The germline V gene encodes CDR1 MGHDK and CDR2 SYGVNS. The germline V and J ends were trimmed by 4 bases and 0 bases, with 10 bases remaining between them. This CDR3 is 15 amino acids long. CDR3 in DNA: TGTGCCAGCAGTGCCCCGGGCAGCTCTGGAAACACCATATATTTT. Its protein is CASSAPGSSGNTIYF.

This chain connects TRBV2 to TRBJ2-3, with D possibly TRBD1 on 5 matching bases. This CDR3 is 13 amino acids long. Trimming stripped 7 bases from V and 0 bases from J, with 8 bases between. CDR1 SNHLY and CDR2 FYNNEI come from the germline V gene. The chain's CDR3 is CASTRGSTDTQYF. The CDR3 DNA reads as TGTGCCAGCACTAGGGGCAGCACAGATACGCAGTATTTT. The full variable domain, with the rest looked up from reference TRBV2 and TRBJ2-3, is EPEVTQTPSHQVTQMGQEVILRCVPISNHLYFYWYRQILGQKVEFLVSFYNNEISEKSEIFDDQFSVERPDGSNFTLKIRSTKLEDSAMYFCASTRGSTDTQYFGPGTRLTVL.

The chain carries TRBV5-1 and TRBJ2-5; no clear D gene. CDR1 SGHRS and CDR2 YFSETQ come from the germline V gene. This CDR3 contains 14 residues. V dropped 5 bases and J dropped 3 bases, with 14 bases sitting between them. The CDR3 DNA follows: TGCGCCAGCAGGTTTGGGTCAGGAGAAGAGACCCAGTACTTC. Translation: CASRFGSGEETQYF.

This chain connects TRBV10-2 to TRBJ1-4; the match to TRBD1 covers 7 bases. There are 15 residues in the CDR3. The germline V gene has CDR1 WSHSY and CDR2 SAAADI. V trimming: 3 bases; J trimming: 7 bases; junction bases outside the gene matches: 8. The DNA for the CDR3 is TGCGCCAGCAGTGAACAGGGGCAAGGACTTGAAAAACTGTTTTTT. Translating it yields CASSEQGQGLEKLFF.

The chain recombines TRBV6-4 with TRBJ2-3; 7 bases map to TRBD2. CDR1 MRHNA and CDR2 SNTAGT come from the germline V gene. The CDR3 sequence is 14 residues long. Germline trimming cut 6 bases from V and 1 base from J; bases unmatched to any gene: 4. The CDR3 DNA reads TGTGCCAGCAGCGCGGGAGAGGGCACAGATACGCAGTATTTT. It specifies CASSAGEGTDTQYF.

The chain combines TRBV19 with TRBJ2-1, with D perhaps TRBD2 (5 bases). Germline V CDR1 and CDR2: LNHDA, SQIVND (reference sequence). This CDR3 contains 14 residues. V was pared by 5 bases and J by 7 bases, with 15 bases between. The CDR3 here is CASSGTGGKNEQFF. The CDR3 DNA reads TGTGCCAGTAGTGGTACCGGAGGTAAGAATGAGCAGTTCTTC.

The chain uses TRBV11-3 and TRBJ1-1; the D gene is possibly TRBD1 (6 bases). Germline CDR1 SGHNT, CDR2 YENEEA. V gave up 5 bases and J gave up 5 bases, with 15 bases separating them. The CDR3 consists of 14 residues. The chain's CDR3 is CASSLRGGETEAFF. CDR3 bases: TGTGCCAGCAGCCTCAGAGGGGGGGAGACTGAAGCTTTCTTT.

The rearrangement links TRBV18 to TRBJ2-3, with 8 bases matching TRBD2. V shed 3 bases and J 0 bases; nucleotides not matched to a gene: 2. The germline V gene has CDR1 KGHSH and CDR2 LQKENI. This CDR3 region has 15 residues. CDR3 DNA: TGTGCCAGCTCACCCCCTAGCGGGAGCACAGATACGCAGTATTTT. This codes for CASSPPSGSTDTQYF.

Concerning this clone: A read error likely explains this, since a far larger clone differs by one base. The chain combines TRBV7-8 with TRBJ1-3; D is possibly TRBD1 (5 bases). V was cut by 1 base and J by 0 bases, with 25 bases left in between. The V gene's germline CDR1 is SGHVS and CDR2 FQNEAQ. This CDR3 is built from 21 residues. CDR3 DNA: TGTGCCAGCAGCTTAGGAAACCGACGACCCAAAGCAGGGTTCTCTGGAAACACCATATATTTT. Protein product: CASSLGNRRPKAGFSGNTIYF.

This chain uses TRBV29-1 with TRBJ1-5; D gene uncertain. Trimming took off 4 bases at V and 3 bases at J, with 13 bases between the two ends. CDR1 is SQVTM, CDR2 ANQGSEA, per germline. The CDR3 runs to 14 residues. The CDR3 DNA sequence: TGCAGCGTTGTTGGTGGCAGTCCCAATCAGCCCCAGCATTTT. Its translation: CSVVGGSPNQPQHF.

The gene calls are TRBV28 and TRBJ2-1; TRBD2 aligns across 10 bases. V lost 3 bases, J lost 8 bases, and 10 bases stayed unmatched. The CDR3 runs 16 residues. Germline CDR1 and CDR2: MDHEN and SYDVKM. The CDR3 spells CASSFFSASGSHEQFF. For the CDR3, the DNA is TGTGCCAGCAGTTTTTTCTCGGCTAGCGGGAGCCATGAGCAGTTCTTC. Drawing the rest from reference TRBV28 and TRBJ2-1, the complete variable domain is DVKVTQSSRYLVKRTGEKVFLECVQDMDHENMFWYRQDPGLGLRLIYFSYDVKMKEKGDIPEGYSVSREKKERFSLILESASTNQTSMYLCASSFFSASGSHEQFFGPGTRLTVL.

This clone showed up just a few times. This rearrangement joins TRBV19 to TRBJ1-1; the D gene is possibly TRBD1 (6 bases). V dropped 6 bases and J dropped 3 bases, with 14 bases sitting between them. Germline CDR1 LNHDA, CDR2 SQIVND (reference sequence). The CDR3 loop spans 14 amino acids. CDR3 nucleotide sequence: TGTGCCAGTAGCTTTACAGGGCCGGACACTGAAGCTTTCTTT. It yields the protein CASSFTGPDTEAFF.

The chain joins TRBV9 to TRBJ2-1, with 12 bases identical to TRBD2. Germline V lookup: CDR1 SGDLS, CDR2 YYNGEE. The CDR3 sequence is 17 residues long. Trimming at V came to 0 bases and at J to 8 bases, leaving 9 bases not matched to a gene. The CDR3 is CASSVGRLAGALDEQFF. For the CDR3, the DNA is TGTGCCAGCAGCGTAGGTCGACTAGCGGGAGCCTTGGATGAGCAGTTCTTC. The full variable domain, completed using reference TRBV9 and TRBJ2-1, is DSGVTQTPKHLITATGQRVTLRCSPRSGDLSVYWYQQSLDQGLQFLIQYYNGEERAKGNILERFSAQQFPDLHSELNLSSLELGDSALYFCASSVGRLAGALDEQFFGPGTRLTVL.

The chain has TRBV6-1 and TRBJ2-7; D possibly corresponds to TRBD2 (5 bases). The length of the CDR3 is 14 residues. The V end was cut by 3 bases, the J end by 6 bases, with 15 bases between. CDR1 is MNHNS and CDR2 is SASEGT in the germline V gene. Written as DNA, the CDR3 is TGTGCCAGCAGTGAGGCGGAGCGGCGTGGCGAGCAGTACTTC. Amino acid sequence: CASSEAERRGEQYF.

The rearrangement joins TRBV12-5 to TRBJ2-7; 8 bases line up with TRBD1. V dropped 9 bases and J dropped 4; count of bases not matched to a gene: 11. CDR3 length: 14 residues. The germline gives CDR1 LGHNT, CDR2 FRNRAP. Here the CDR3 DNA reads TGTGCTAGGAACAGGGGGACCGGGCCATACGAGCAGTACTTC. It encodes CARNRGTGPYEQYF.

This clone ranks as medium-sized. V usage is TRBV2 and J usage is TRBJ1-2, with TRBD1 identical over 7 bases. Trimming took 3 bases from V and 0 from J; bases not matched to a gene: 16. The CDR3 length is 19 residues. CDR1 and CDR2 from the germline V gene are SNHLY and FYNNEI. CDR3 coding DNA: TGTGCCAGCAGTGAGATGTATGGACAGGCTAACCCAACTAACTATGGCTACACCTTC. This codes for CASSEMYGQANPTNYGYTF.

About this clone itself: Other DNA sequences of this sample code for an identical CDR3. The chain uses TRBV5-1 and TRBJ2-7, with 12 bases lining up with TRBD2. The CDR3 spans 15 residues. Trimming removed 3 bases from V and 1 base from J; junction bases left unmatched: 2. Germline CDR1 SGHRS, CDR2 YFSETQ. CDR3 sequence (DNA): TGCGCCAGCAGCTCTGGACTAGCGGGGTCCTACGAGCAGTACTTC. Its translation is CASSSGLAGSYEQYF.